The 20 T cell receptor beta chains below all came from one sample that was sequenced in a study of cytomegalovirus exposure and HLA in healthy donors. The data were produced by immunoSEQ multiplex PCR, yet TCRdb's version contains in-frame clones alone and is incomplete. The sample consists of about 120,000 clones, about 84% of them appearing once. The sequencing input was PBMCs. These receptors were taken from a man between 18 and 29 years old in good health and CMV-seronegative.

The chain joins TRBV6-1 to TRBJ1-2; no reliable D call. This CDR3 has 13 amino acids. The V gene's germline CDR1 is MNHNS and CDR2 SASEGT. The germline V and J ends were trimmed by 6 bases and 1 base, with 9 bases remaining between them. The CDR3 region has the DNA TGTGCCAGCAGGCGCGGAAATAACTATGGCTACACCTTC. It codes for CASRRGNNYGYTF.

In its sample, this clone was seen a few times. The V and J genes are TRBV9 and TRBJ1-2; D not resolved. V was shortened by 4 bases and J by 7 bases, with 11 bases between the two germline ends. The V gene's germline CDR1 is SGDLS and CDR2 YYNGEE. The CDR3 runs 12 residues. As DNA, the CDR3 is TGTGCCAGCAGCCCACTTGGCGGTGGCTACACCTTC. It specifies CASSPLGGGYTF.

V and J are TRBV5-1 and TRBJ1-4; TRBD1 agrees at 7 bases. Per germline, CDR1 SGHRS and CDR2 YFSETQ. This CDR3 has 14 amino acids. V lost 4 bases, J lost 8 bases, and 8 bases stayed unmatched. This CDR3 reads CASSVRGVGEKLFF. CDR3 sequence (DNA): TGCGCCAGCAGCGTCAGGGGGGTCGGGGAAAAACTGTTTTTT.

CDR3 protein: CASSIEAAVSNQPQHF. The CDR3 DNA reads as TGTGCCAGTAGTATAGAGGCGGCAGTTAGCAATCAGCCCCAGCATTTT. V gene TRBV19 combines with J gene TRBJ1-5, with D hard to call. With 0 bases removed from V and 0 bases from J, the gap between germline ends came to 9 bases. Germline V gene lookup returns CDR1 LNHDA and CDR2 SQIVND (reference sequence). The CDR3 is 16 residues long.

This sequence joins TRBV15 and TRBJ1-4; the D gene is possibly TRBD1 (6 bases). The germline CDR1 and CDR2 sequences are LNHNV and YYDKDF (reference sequence). CDR3 size: 15 residues. V was shortened by 5 bases and J by 4 bases, with 14 bases between the two germline ends. As DNA, the CDR3 is TGTGCCACCAGCCCACGGGGGGGCGTTAATGAAAAACTGTTTTTT. Amino acids: CATSPRGGVNEKLFF.

Here the CDR3 DNA reads TGTGCCAGTTCGACTAGCGGGAGAATCTACGAGCAGTACTTC. Protein sequence: CASSTSGRIYEQYF. V gene TRBV2 combines with J gene TRBJ2-7, with 12 bases matching TRBD2. The CDR3 extends over 14 amino acids. J gave up 3 bases and V 9 bases, and 6 bases lay outside the gene matches. Germline V gives CDR1 SNHLY, CDR2 FYNNEI. Full variable domain (remainder filled in from reference TRBV2 and TRBJ2-7): EPEVTQTPSHQVTQMGQEVILRCVPISNHLYFYWYRQILGQKVEFLVSFYNNEISEKSEIFDDQFSVERPDGSNFTLKIRSTKLEDSAMYFCASSTSGRIYEQYFGPGTRLTVT.

The chain carries TRBV2 and TRBJ1-1, with D maybe TRBD1 (6 bases). Between the trimmed V and J ends, which lost 3 bases and 5 bases, there was a span of 13 bases. The CDR3 covers 14 residues. Looked up from germline, CDR1 is SNHLY and CDR2 is FYNNEI. The CDR3 here is CASSDRGGKTEAFF. In DNA, the CDR3 is TGTGCCAGCAGTGACAGGGGAGGGAAGACTGAAGCTTTCTTT. The variable domain in full, completed from reference TRBV2 and TRBJ1-1, reads EPEVTQTPSHQVTQMGQEVILRCVPISNHLYFYWYRQILGQKVEFLVSFYNNEISEKSEIFDDQFSVERPDGSNFTLKIRSTKLEDSAMYFCASSDRGGKTEAFFGQGTRLTVV.

The chain employs TRBV4-1 and TRBJ2-3; 15 bases map to TRBD2. Germline values: CDR1 MGHRA, CDR2 YSYEKL. The CDR3 has 17 residues. The V gene end was trimmed by 0 bases and the J gene end by 8 bases; junction bases not matched to a gene: 6. The CDR3 DNA sequence: TGCGCCAGCAGCCAAGACCGGACTAGCGGGGGGGCCCCTACGCAGTATTTT. It translates to CASSQDRTSGGAPTQYF.

The chain is built from TRBV9 and TRBJ2-1, with 8 bases that match TRBD1. The CDR3 contains 18 residues. After removal of 0 bases from V and 5 bases from J, the junction contained 13 bases not matched to a gene. CDR1 and CDR2 (germline): SGDLS, YYNGEE. CDR3 DNA sequence: TGTGCCAGCAGCGTAGGTCTAGGAGCGACAGGGGACGACAATGAGCAGTTCTTC. Protein product: CASSVGLGATGDDNEQFF.

The rearrangement links TRBV27 to TRBJ2-7; 8 bases are a match to TRBD1. Germline V lookup: CDR1 MNHEY, CDR2 SMNVEV (reference sequence). The CDR3 loop spans 18 amino acids. The trim removed 5 bases at V and 2 bases at J, leaving 17 bases unmatched. This CDR3 is CASSPHARDRSRPYEQYF. For the CDR3, the DNA is TGTGCCAGCAGTCCGCACGCCCGGGACAGGAGCCGCCCCTACGAGCAGTACTTC.

In this sample, this clone turned up once. This chain connects TRBV30 to TRBJ2-1; 9 bases are a match to TRBD1. The trim removed 2 bases at V and 5 bases at J, leaving 13 bases unmatched. The CDR3 runs 17 residues. Looked up from germline, CDR1 is GTSNPN and CDR2 is SVGIG (reference sequence). The CDR3 sequence: CAWSSNVGTGRNNEQFF. DNA for the CDR3: TGTGCCTGGAGTTCTAATGTCGGGACAGGGAGGAACAATGAGCAGTTCTTC.

The chain uses TRBV14 and TRBJ2-5, with TRBD2 identical over 9 bases. V lost 4 bases to trimming and J lost 5 bases; unmatched junction nucleotides: 11. Germline CDR1 SGHDN, CDR2 FVKESK. CDR3 length equals 16 residues. CDR3: CASSPGTSPGRETQYF. The CDR3, as DNA: TGTGCCAGCAGCCCCGGGACTAGCCCCGGCAGGGAGACCCAGTACTTC.

This clone was found a few times. The chain links TRBV7-2 to TRBJ2-5; TRBD1 might be the D (5 bases). This CDR3 region has 13 residues. Looked up from germline, CDR1 is SGHTA and CDR2 is FQGNSA. Trimming left V 7 bases short and J 7 bases short, with 16 bases between. The CDR3 DNA reads as TGTGCCAGCACCCAACCAAGTCAGGGGACCCAGTACTTC. Translation gives CASTQPSQGTQYF.

The chain couples TRBV5-5 to TRBJ1-2, with D tentatively TRBD1 (6 bases). Trimming stripped 4 bases from V and 5 bases from J, with 18 bases between. The CDR3 spans 15 residues. Germline CDR1 reads SGHKS; CDR2 reads YYEKEE (reference sequence). The chain's CDR3 is CASSREDSFNYGYTF. The CDR3 DNA is TGTGCCAGCAGCCGTGAGGACAGCTTTAATTATGGCTACACCTTC.

The DNA of the CDR3 is TGTGCCAGCAGCTTAGGGCAGATGTTCGCCGGGGAGCTGTTTTTT. Residues: CASSLGQMFAGELFF. The chain has TRBV7-2 and TRBJ2-2, with unresolved D. Germline-derived CDR1 and CDR2 are SGHTA and FQGNSA. This CDR3 is built from 15 residues. V lost 1 base to trimming and J lost 6 bases, with 12 bases between them.

The chain carries TRBV4-1 and TRBJ2-7, with no clear D. Between the trimmed V and J ends, which lost 1 base and 4 bases, there was a span of 11 bases. This CDR3 has 14 residues. CDR1 and CDR2 (germline): MGHRA, YSYEKL. The CDR3 bases are TGCGCCAGCAGCCAAGCCCAGAGGAATTACGAGCAGTACTTC. Translating it yields CASSQAQRNYEQYF.

The chain uses TRBV7-9 and TRBJ2-7; weak D call: TRBD1 (6 bases). This CDR3 spans 14 amino acids. V dropped 5 bases and J dropped 3 bases, with 14 bases sitting between them. Germline V gene sequence: CDR1 SEHNR, CDR2 FQNEAQ (reference sequence). The CDR3 DNA is TGTGCCAGCAGCCCAAGGGACACCTACTACGAGCAGTACTTC. It codes for CASSPRDTYYEQYF.

The sample holds one count of this clone. V gene TRBV5-1 combines with J gene TRBJ1-1; TRBD1 is a possible D gene (6 bases). The germline V gene has CDR1 SGHRS and CDR2 YFSETQ. V was pared by 4 bases and J by 4 bases, with 20 bases between. CDR3 length: 16 residues. This CDR3 is CASSHRTGRGVTEAFF. The CDR3, as DNA: TGCGCCAGCAGCCACAGAACAGGGCGGGGGGTCACTGAAGCTTTCTTT.

The chain links TRBV11-2 to TRBJ2-5; maybe TRBD1 (6 bases). The V and J ends lost 5 bases and 5 bases respectively, with 15 bases between them. CDR1 is SGHAT and CDR2 is FQNNGV in the germline V gene. The CDR3 is 14 residues long. The CDR3 nucleotides are TGTGCCAGCAGCATACGAACAGGGTTGGAGACCCAGTACTTC. Amino acid sequence: CASSIRTGLETQYF. Together with reference TRBV11-2 and TRBJ2-5, the CDR3 gives the full variable domain: EAGVAQSPRYKIIEKRQSVAFWCNPISGHATLYWYQQILGQGPKLLIQFQNNGVVDDSQLPKDRFSAERLKGVDSTLKIQPAKLEDSAVYLCASSIRTGLETQYFGPGTRLLVL.

This chain uses TRBV7-9 with TRBJ1-2; the match to TRBD1 covers 10 bases. Germline V lookup: CDR1 SEHNR, CDR2 FQNEAQ (reference sequence). This CDR3 region has 16 residues. V gave up 1 base and J gave up 6 bases; unmatched junction bases: 8. CDR3 DNA sequence: TGTGCCAGCAGCTTAGGAATTGGGGGACAGGGGCATGGCTACACCTTC. Its protein product is CASSLGIGGQGHGYTF. Supplemented by reference TRBV7-9 and TRBJ1-2, the full variable domain reads DTGVSQNPRHKITKRGQNVTFRCDPISEHNRLYWYRQTLGQGPEFLTYFQNEAQLEKSRLLSDRFSAERPKGSFSTLEIQRTEQGDSAMYLCASSLGIGGQGHGYTFGSGTRLTVV.